The T cell receptor (beta chain) described here comes from a study of a mutant IDH1 vaccine in newly diagnosed glioma. Study-level information: Beginning 4-6 weeks after radiotherapy alone, or with temozolomide cycles, vaccination took place. Those enrolled had earlier been treated with radiotherapy, temozolomide, or both, mostly both.

Sample time point: week 5, during vaccination. Every single dose of the vaccine, 300 ug of mutant IDH1 20-mer peptide, came with topical imiquimod. The data were produced by immunoSEQ multiplex PCR, yet TCRdb's version contains in-frame clones alone and is incomplete. Of some 30,000 clones in the sample, around 92% are singletons; the top ten hold about a fifth. Trimming cost V 5 bases and J 2 bases; bases outside gene matches: 10. This CDR3 has 16 residues. Per the germline V gene, CDR1 is LNHDA and CDR2 is SQIVND (reference sequence). Worth noting for this clone: As yet, its antigen is unknown.

Study-level findings and limits: Evidence of vaccine-induced immune responses was documented in around 93% of patients. Apparently, pseudoprogression bore no relation to changes among the top peripheral T cell clonotypes.

The TCR comes from a man younger than 35 with glioma. The rearrangement joins TRBV19 to TRBJ2-7; TRBD2 matches 9 bases. The material sequenced was PBMCs, taken from a glioma patient whose treatment included an IDH1 peptide vaccine. CDR3 DNA: TGTGCCAGTAGTCCGAAGGTCGCGGGAGGGCCCTACGAGCAGTACTTC. Translating it yields CASSPKVAGGPYEQYF.